Listed below are T cell receptor beta chains from one sample, sequenced in a study of blood T cell repertoires in COVID-19. TCRdb's copy holds only in-frame clones and misses some; the assay was immunoSEQ multiplex PCR. The sample has over 55,000 clones, 82% seen once. Sequencing was carried out using peripheral blood. The origin of the receptors is an elderly woman with acute or convalescent COVID-19. Each CDR3 is given with its conserved first and last residue. The D gene is left open where the match is weak. Some rows mark clone size as missing; the rest say once, few, many or name a class of expanded clone.

v_gene	abundance	j_gene	d_gene	CDR3aa	CDR3nt
TRBV19	.	TRBJ2-7	.	CASSIRRQGPYEQYF	TGTGCCAGTAGTATAAGAAGGCAGGGGCCCTACGAGCAGTACTTC
TRBV5-1	.	TRBJ2-7	TRBD1	CASSQGSRGRYEQYF	TGCGCCAGCAGCCAGGGGTCCAGGGGGCGTTACGAGCAGTACTTC
TRBV7-8	.	TRBJ2-3	.	CASSSQWGPDTQYF	TGTGCCAGCAGCTCACAGTGGGGGCCAGATACGCAGTATTTT
TRBV19	once	TRBJ2-4	.	CASSIDQGINIQYF	TGTGCCAGTAGTATAGATCAGGGCATCAACATTCAGTACTTC
TRBV28	.	TRBJ2-3	.	CASTLGGTDTQYF	TGTGCCAGCACCTTAGGAGGGACAGATACGCAGTATTTT
TRBV18	.	TRBJ2-6	TRBD1	CASSPGQGSGANVLTF	TGTGCCAGCTCACCCGGACAGGGGTCTGGGGCCAACGTCCTGACTTTC
TRBV27	medium-sized	TRBJ1-2	TRBD1	CASSPDRAGYTF	TGTGCCAGCAGTCCCGACAGGGCGGGCTACACCTTC
TRBV7-8	.	TRBJ1-2	TRBD1	CASSLKGQKDYGYTF	TGTGCCAGCAGCTTAAAGGGACAGAAAGACTATGGCTACACCTTC
TRBV5-1	.	TRBJ1-5	.	CASSLEGYSNQPQHF	TGCGCCAGCAGCTTGGAGGGGTATAGCAATCAGCCCCAGCATTTT
TRBV19	.	TRBJ2-3	TRBD2	CASRNPRTSGIPTDTQYF	TGTGCCAGTAGGAACCCCCGGACTAGCGGAATCCCCACAGATACGCAGTATTTT
TRBV9	.	TRBJ2-2	TRBD2	CASSASTTSGRRFGELFF	TGTGCCAGCAGCGCCTCCACGACTAGCGGGAGGAGGTTCGGGGAGCTGTTTTTT
TRBV19	.	TRBJ2-7	TRBD1	CASNPGTATYEQYF	TGTGCCAGTAATCCCGGGACAGCTACCTACGAGCAGTACTTC
TRBV19	.	TRBJ1-1	TRBD1	CASSLGQGAPSAFF	TGTGCCAGTAGTTTAGGACAGGGGGCTCCTTCGGCTTTCTTT
TRBV9	few	TRBJ2-7	TRBD1	CASSVWDSEQYF	TGTGCCAGCAGCGTATGGGACAGTGAGCAGTACTTC
TRBV4-3	.	TRBJ1-4	.	CASSQEGWGDNEKLFF	TGCGCCAGCAGCCAAGAGGGCTGGGGGGATAATGAAAAACTGTTTTTT
TRBV9	.	TRBJ2-7	.	CASSVGTNSYEQYF	TGTGCCAGCAGCGTAGGGACAAACTCCTACGAGCAGTACTTC
TRBV9	.	TRBJ1-3	.	CASSVGAQPGNTIYF	TGTGCCAGCAGCGTAGGGGCGCAACCCGGAAACACCATATATTTT
TRBV5-4	.	TRBJ1-2	TRBD1	CASSSGQGYYGYTF	TGTGCCAGCAGCTCGGGACAGGGCTACTATGGCTACACCTTC
TRBV12-3/TRBV12-4	.	TRBJ2-7	TRBD1	CASSRQGVYEQYF	TGTGCCAGCAGTCGACAGGGGGTTTACGAGCAGTACTTC
TRBV7-2	.	TRBJ2-3	TRBD2	CASSLAGGRTDTQYF	TGTGCCAGCAGCTTAGCGGGAGGGAGGACAGATACGCAGTATTTT
TRBV19	.	TRBJ1-5	TRBD1	CASSIGQGFNNQPQHF	TGTGCCAGTAGTATTGGACAGGGCTTTAACAATCAGCCCCAGCATTTT
TRBV10-2	.	TRBJ2-7	.	CASSANPGGEQYF	TGCGCCAGCAGTGCTAATCCAGGGGGGGAGCAGTACTTC
TRBV7-6	.	TRBJ1-1	TRBD1	CASSSGTGGTEAFF	TGTGCCAGCAGTTCCGGGACAGGGGGCACTGAAGCTTTCTTT
TRBV6-2/TRBV6-3	.	TRBJ1-2	.	CASSYSMIQRGYGYTF	TGTGCCAGCAGTTACTCGATGATCCAACGGGGCTATGGCTACACCTTC
TRBV2	few	TRBJ1-6	.	CASSDLSSEDNSPLHF	TGTGCCAGCAGTGATCTTTCCTCGGAGGATAATTCACCCCTCCACTTT
TRBV5-5	.	TRBJ2-1	TRBD2	CASSLGLAANNEQFF	TGTGCCAGCAGCTTGGGGCTAGCGGCCAACAATGAGCAGTTCTTC
TRBV12-3/TRBV12-4	medium-sized	TRBJ1-2	.	CASSSSTGYGYTF	.
TRBV5-4	.	TRBJ2-2	TRBD2	CASSLGGRAGELFF	TGTGCCAGCAGCTTGGGCGGGAGGGCCGGGGAGCTGTTTTTT
TRBV13	.	TRBJ2-2	.	CASLLTTNTGELFF	TGTGCCAGCCTCCTGACAACGAACACCGGGGAGCTGTTTTTT
TRBV29-1	.	TRBJ2-7	TRBD2	CSVEMREGYEQYF	TGCAGCGTTGAAATGCGGGAGGGCTACGAGCAGTACTTC
TRBV28	.	TRBJ1-2	.	CASTPGRLYGYTF	TGTGCCAGCACCCCGGGGAGGCTCTATGGCTACACCTTC
TRBV27	.	TRBJ2-7	TRBD1	CASSSYRGTYEQYF	TGTGCCAGCAGTTCGTACAGGGGCACTTACGAGCAGTACTTC
TRBV2	.	TRBJ1-1	.	CASSETGREGEAFF	TGTGCCAGCAGTGAGACCGGGAGGGAGGGTGAAGCTTTCTTT
TRBV9	.	TRBJ2-5	TRBD1	CASSPHPTGETSQYF	TGTGCCAGCAGCCCTCATCCCACAGGGGAGACGTCCCAGTACTTC
TRBV18	few	TRBJ1-4	.	CASSPLRTGINEKLFF	TGTGCCAGCTCACCACTTAGAACAGGGATAAACGAAAAACTGTTTTTT
TRBV11-2	.	TRBJ1-1	TRBD1	CASSWGTGGNTEAFF	TGTGCCAGCAGCTGGGGGACAGGGGGGAACACTGAAGCTTTCTTT
TRBV19	.	TRBJ2-7	TRBD1	CASRGDRAYEQYF	TGTGCCAGTAGGGGGGACAGGGCCTACGAGCAGTACTTC
TRBV19	.	TRBJ2-7	.	CASSMSPLSSYEQYF	TGTGCCAGTAGTATGTCACCGCTGAGCTCCTACGAGCAGTACTTC
TRBV6-2/TRBV6-3	.	TRBJ2-1	.	CASSHPTEQFF	TGTGCCAGCAGTCACCCGACAGAGCAGTTCTTC
TRBV28	.	TRBJ2-3	.	CASSRHAAVADTQYF	TGTGCCAGCAGCCGCCACGCGGCTGTCGCAGATACGCAGTATTTT
TRBV10-2	few	TRBJ2-2	.	CASSWTENTGELFF	TGCGCCAGCAGTTGGACAGAGAACACCGGGGAGCTGTTTTTT
TRBV27	.	TRBJ2-1	TRBD1	CASSRTGFGNEQFF	TGTGCCAGCAGCCGGACAGGGTTCGGGAATGAGCAGTTCTTC
TRBV5-1	few	TRBJ2-7	.	CASSPGGRSPRPYEQYF	TGCGCCAGCAGCCCGGGGGGCAGGTCCCCCCGCCCCTACGAGCAGTACTTC
TRBV9	.	TRBJ2-7	.	CASSVATSPWYEQYF	TGTGCCAGCAGCGTAGCAACTAGCCCATGGTACGAGCAGTACTTC
TRBV13	.	TRBJ2-1	TRBD2	CASSSPTSVGYNEQFF	TGTGCCAGCAGCTCTCCGACTAGCGTAGGTTACAATGAGCAGTTCTTC
TRBV7-9	.	TRBJ2-7	TRBD1	CASSPWTGRPYEQYF	TGTGCCAGCAGCCCCTGGACAGGGCGCCCCTACGAGCAGTACTTC
TRBV6-2/TRBV6-3	.	TRBJ1-1	.	CASSPPMATRNTEAFF	TGTGCCAGCAGTCCCCCAATGGCCACCAGGAACACTGAAGCTTTCTTT
TRBV19	.	TRBJ1-5	TRBD1	CASSTRDRGNQPQHF	TGTGCCAGTAGTACCCGGGACAGGGGCAATCAGCCCCAGCATTTT
TRBV23-1	.	TRBJ1-2	.	CASSQSNQWQENNYGYTF	TGCGCCAGCAGTCAATCAAATCAGTGGCAGGAAAATAACTATGGCTACACCTTC
TRBV28	.	TRBJ1-5	.	CASSLDPRGGNQPQHF	TGTGCCAGCAGTTTAGACCCACGGGGGGGGAATCAGCCCCAGCATTTT
TRBV28	.	TRBJ2-3	TRBD1	CASKTGGGTDTQYF	TGTGCCAGCAAAACAGGGGGCGGCACAGATACGCAGTATTTT